Included here is one T cell receptor (beta chain) sequence, with context. Its target is unknown. The germline gives CDR1 MNHEY, CDR2 SVGAGI. The V gene lost 8 bases and the J gene lost 2 bases, with 10 bases spanning the gap. The CDR3 runs to 14 residues. This specimen comes from a study of T cells after yellow fever vaccination. Study overall: It was SMART-Seq v4 Ultra Low Input that prepared the fractions with low cell numbers.

MiXCR was run by TCRdb on the 5' RACE reads, yielding one entry per CDR3 protein. The repertoire holds roughly 520,000 distinct CDR3 sequences, 21% seen once, with roughly a sixth in the top ten. Whole-study results and caveats: The booster saw the reappearance of most primary-vaccination clones (more than 95% CD4, 80% to 90% CD8).

V usage is TRBV6-5 and J usage is TRBJ2-6; a possible D gene is TRBD2 (5 bases). The sequence derives from a man in his late teens or twenties who received the YFV17D yellow fever vaccine. Sequenced here: PBMCs, sampled about 21 days after the first yellow fever vaccination. The CDR3 loop is CASGSEAGANVLTF. The DNA for the CDR3 is TGTGCCAGCGGTTCGGAGGCTGGGGCCAACGTCCTGACTTTC.